This T cell receptor (beta chain) came from a study of T-cell memory formation after mild COVID-19. This CDR3 region has 14 residues. The germline CDR1 and CDR2 sequences are DFQATT and SNEGSKA (reference sequence). V lost 3 bases and J lost 2; bases outside the gene matches: 2. Using its own MiXCR run on the 5' RACE reads, TCRdb lists one record per CDR3 protein. Among fewer than 250,000 distinct CDR3 sequences, 15% were seen once, and the ten largest hold 2% to 2.5%. Turning to this clonotype: Its specificity is unknown.

General study results and limits: Proof of SARS-CoV-2 specificity was absent for the second-wave clones that crested on day 37.

Material for sequencing was PBMCs or a T cell subset sorted from them (not recorded which). V and J are TRBV20-1 and TRBJ2-3, with 10 bases matching TRBD2. The source of this sequence is an adult woman who had mild COVID-19 (a few samples of this study predate the infection). Cell type and time point are not known. The CDR3 bases are TGCAGTGCTAGCCTAGCGGGGGTCACAGATACGCAGTATTTT. Amino acids: CSASLAGVTDTQYF.